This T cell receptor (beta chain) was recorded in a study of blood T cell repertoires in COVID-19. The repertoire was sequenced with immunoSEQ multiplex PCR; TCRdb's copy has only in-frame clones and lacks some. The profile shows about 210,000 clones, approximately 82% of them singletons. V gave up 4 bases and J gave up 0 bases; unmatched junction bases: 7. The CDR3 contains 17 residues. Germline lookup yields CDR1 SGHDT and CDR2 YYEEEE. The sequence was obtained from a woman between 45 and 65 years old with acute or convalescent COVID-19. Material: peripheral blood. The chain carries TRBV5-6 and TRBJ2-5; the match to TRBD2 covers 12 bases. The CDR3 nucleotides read TGTGCCAGCAGCCCTTGGACTAGCGGGGCGTACCAAGAGACCCAGTACTTC. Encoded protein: CASSPWTSGAYQETQYF.